This T cell receptor beta chain was observed in a study of cytomegalovirus exposure and HLA in healthy donors. Study-level points and caveats: Most of the TCR beta V segments (in an earlier analysis) were productive either about 87% or about 30% of the time. Presence/absence results assume similar sequencing depth per donor, which may not hold.

On this clone itself: As yet, its antigen is unknown.

This CDR3 has 15 amino acids. The germline V gene encodes CDR1 MNHNS and CDR2 SASEGT. V lost 10 bases to trimming and J lost 3 bases; unmatched junction nucleotides: 8. PCR involved 60 Vbeta and 13 Jbeta primers. This table comes from immunoSEQ multiplex PCR, and its TCRdb copy is limited to in-frame clones, with some not included. The data show under 200,000 clones, with around 81% seen just once and approximately 2% held by the top ten. The clonotype originates from a woman aged 18-29 years in good health and CMV-seropositive. V usage is TRBV6-1 and J usage is TRBJ2-2; 10 bases fit TRBD1. Sequences were obtained from PBMCs. The CDR3 spells CATNGQGVDTGELFF. CDR3 coding DNA: TGTGCCACCAATGGACAGGGGGTTGACACCGGGGAGCTGTTTTTT.